The 30 T cell receptor beta chains below come from one sample, sequenced in a study of OX40 agonist ivuxolimab in advanced cancers. Only in-frame clones appear in the TCRdb table, and some are missing; sequencing was by immunoSEQ multiplex PCR. The sample holds about 85,000 clones, roughly 91% seen once. The material sequenced was CD4+ or CD8+ T cells sorted from blood, taken in a trial of the OX40 agonist ivuxolimab. The receptors here all came from an adult with an advanced solid tumor such as melanoma, head and neck, liver or kidney cancer.

In DNA, the CDR3 is TGTGCCTGGACGACTGGCAACACCGGGGAGCTGTTTTTT. The encoded protein is CAWTTGNTGELFF. This chain connects TRBV30 to TRBJ2-2; D is uncertain. The germline gives CDR1 GTSNPN, CDR2 SVGIG (reference sequence). The CDR3 runs 13 residues. The V gene lost 4 bases and the J gene lost 2 bases, with 8 bases spanning the gap.

The chain joins TRBV6-6 to TRBJ1-2; TRBD1 aligns across 7 bases. V gave up 5 bases and J gave up 4 bases; unmatched junction bases: 7. CDR1 is MNHNY, CDR2 SVGAGI, per germline (reference sequence). The CDR3 is 14 amino acids. The CDR3 protein is CASSRQGSSYGYTF. In DNA, the CDR3 is TGTGCCAGCAGTCGACAGGGTTCCTCCTATGGCTACACCTTC.

The genes are TRBV5-1 and TRBJ2-1, with 15 bases aligning to TRBD2. The V segment lost 4 bases and the J segment 9 bases; nucleotides outside the gene matches: 8. The CDR3 runs 16 residues. Germline V CDR1 and CDR2: SGHRS, YFSETQ. As DNA, the CDR3 is TGCGCCAGCAGCACGGGGACTAGCGGGGGGACCGCTGAGCAGTTCTTC. This codes for CASSTGTSGGTAEQFF.

The chain uses TRBV7-9 and TRBJ2-1; 14 nucleotides line up with TRBD2. The CDR3 runs to 15 residues. Germline V CDR1 and CDR2: SEHNR, FQNEAQ (reference sequence). The V gene end was trimmed by 5 bases and the J gene end by 8 bases; junction bases not matched to a gene: 5. The DNA for the CDR3 is TGTGCCAGCAGCCGAGGGACTAGCGGGAGCGATGAGCAGTTCTTC. Translating gives CASSRGTSGSDEQFF.

The chain has TRBV7-9 and TRBJ2-7, with unresolved D. The V gene lost 4 bases and the J gene lost 7 bases, with 11 bases spanning the gap. The CDR3 totals 12 residues. Germline loops: CDR1 SEHNR, CDR2 FQNEAQ (reference sequence). The CDR3 sequence: CASSSPLGEQYF. CDR3 coding DNA: TGTGCCAGCAGCTCGCCTTTGGGGGAGCAGTACTTC.

The rearrangement joins TRBV7-6 to TRBJ1-4; D is unclear. The CDR3 contains 15 residues. Trimming cost V 1 base and J 7 bases, with 13 bases left between them. The germline gives CDR1 SGHVS, CDR2 FNYEAQ. The CDR3 reads CASSLGGPAGEKLFF. The CDR3 nucleotides are TGTGCCAGCAGCTTAGGAGGTCCGGCCGGTGAAAAACTGTTTTTT.

The chain joins TRBV4-1 to TRBJ2-5, with 14 bases lining up with TRBD2. The CDR3 totals 18 residues. Germline V gene sequence: CDR1 MGHRA, CDR2 YSYEKL. With 0 bases clipped from V and 2 bases from J, the junction kept 5 bases outside the gene matches. The CDR3 region is CASSQDRLAGGAQETQYF. DNA for the CDR3: TGCGCCAGCAGCCAAGATAGACTAGCGGGGGGGGCGCAAGAGACCCAGTACTTC.

The chain links TRBV7-8 to TRBJ2-1; unclear D gene. In germline, CDR1 is SGHVS, CDR2 FQNEAQ. The CDR3 is 15 amino acids. Trimming took off 0 bases at V and 0 bases at J, with 6 bases between the two ends. CDR3 sequence reads: CASSLAQISYNEQFF. In nucleotides, the CDR3 is TGTGCCAGCAGCTTAGCCCAGATCTCCTACAATGAGCAGTTCTTC. The full variable domain, in which reference TRBV7-8 and TRBJ2-1 provide the parts outside the CDR3, is GAGVSQSPRYKVAKRGQDVALRCDPISGHVSLFWYQQALGQGPEFLTYFQNEAQLDKSGLPSDRFFAERPEGSVSTLKIQRTQQEDSAVYLCASSLAQISYNEQFFGPGTRLTVL.

The chain employs TRBV5-6 and TRBJ1-5, with D unclear. CDR3 size: 14 residues. CDR1 and CDR2 (germline): SGHDT, YYEEEE. Trimming stripped 2 bases from V and 0 bases from J, with 6 bases between. The CDR3 nucleotides are TGTGCCAGCAGCTTCACGGGTAGCAATCAGCCCCAGCATTTT. Its protein product is CASSFTGSNQPQHF.

The rearrangement joins TRBV29-1 to TRBJ1-1; D is perhaps TRBD1 (6 bases). V lost 7 bases and J lost 11, with 26 bases in between. The CDR3 runs to 14 residues. The germline V gene encodes CDR1 SQVTM and CDR2 ANQGSEA. CDR3 protein: CSAIIDRRPVVAFF. The CDR3 bases are TGCAGCGCTATCATAGACAGGAGGCCCGTGGTCGCTTTCTTT.

The V gene is TRBV6-5, the J gene TRBJ2-2, with D uncertain. V was shortened by 7 bases and J by 1 base, with 7 bases between the two germline ends. Germline CDR1 and CDR2: MNHEY and SVGAGI. CDR3 length: 13 residues. This chain's CDR3 is CASTGQNTGELFF. The CDR3 DNA sequence: TGTGCCAGCACTGGGCAGAACACCGGGGAGCTGTTTTTT.

This clone was recorded once. V usage is TRBV7-2 and J usage is TRBJ2-1; D remains ambiguous. The CDR3 spans 15 residues. Trimming took 1 base from V and 7 from J, leaving 14 bases between them. Germline values: CDR1 SGHTA, CDR2 FQGNSA. CDR3 sequence: CASSLVHGTMNEQFF. In DNA form, the CDR3 reads TGTGCCAGCAGCTTAGTTCATGGTACTATGAATGAGCAGTTCTTC.

This clone was seen more than once but under ten times. The V gene is TRBV18, the J gene TRBJ1-5; weak D call: TRBD1 (6 bases). CDR1 is KGHSH and CDR2 is LQKENI in the germline V gene. The CDR3 has 14 residues. The ends were cut back, 3 bases at V and 5 bases at J, with 11 bases in the middle. The CDR3 coding sequence is TGTGCCAGCTCACCTTCCGGGGGCCATCAGCCCCAGCATTTT. Translation gives CASSPSGGHQPQHF.

The V call is TRBV4-3, the J call TRBJ2-3; 7 bases fit TRBD1. V gave up 4 bases and J gave up 6 bases; unmatched junction bases: 7. This CDR3 spans 14 amino acids. Germline V gene lookup returns CDR1 LGHNA and CDR2 YSLEER. The CDR3 coding sequence is TGCGCCAGCAGCCTCAACAGGGGTCTGGATACGCAGTATTTT. This encodes CASSLNRGLDTQYF.

The rearrangement joins TRBV28 to TRBJ1-5; perhaps TRBD1 as D (6 bases). Germline values: CDR1 MDHEN, CDR2 SYDVKM. V lost 6 bases to trimming and J lost 4 bases, with 16 bases between them. The CDR3 is 15 residues long. The CDR3 loop reads CASSQQGLGNQPQHF. The CDR3 DNA reads as TGTGCCAGCAGCCAACAGGGTTTGGGGAATCAGCCCCAGCATTTT.

This chain connects TRBV19 to TRBJ2-3; possible D gene TRBD2, 6 bases. Germline V gene sequence: CDR1 LNHDA, CDR2 SQIVND (reference sequence). This CDR3 contains 13 residues. V lost 3 bases, J lost 6 bases, and 10 bases lay in between. The CDR3 is CASSMGGRDTQYF. The CDR3 DNA reads TGTGCCAGTAGTATGGGAGGCCGGGATACGCAGTATTTT.

The chain carries TRBV19 and TRBJ2-1; 12 bases align to TRBD2. The CDR3 sequence is 15 residues long. Germline CDR1 reads LNHDA; CDR2 reads SQIVND (reference sequence). The junction had 4 bases not matched to a gene; V was cut back by 2 bases and J by 8 bases. The CDR3 nucleotides read TGTGCCAGTAGTATACTAGCGGGAGGGCTCTATGAGCAGTTCTTC. Translating gives CASSILAGGLYEQFF.

This chain uses TRBV6-4 with TRBJ1-1; the match to TRBD1 covers 7 bases. J was trimmed by 1 base and V by 6 bases; bases with no gene match: 17. The CDR3 sequence is 18 residues long. CDR1 MRHNA and CDR2 SNTAGT come from the germline V gene. CDR3 sequence (DNA): TGTGCCAGCAGGAGGTTCGCCCGGACAGGCGTGAAGAACACTGAAGCTTTCTTT. Its protein product is CASRRFARTGVKNTEAFF.

This clone has a handful of counts. The V and J genes are TRBV27 and TRBJ1-5, with D uncertain. CDR1 MNHEY and CDR2 SMNVEV come from the germline V gene (reference sequence). V lost 2 bases, J lost 3 bases, and 11 bases lay in between. This CDR3 has 15 amino acids. CDR3 loop: CASSLMAGDNQPQHF. DNA of the CDR3: TGTGCCAGCAGTTTAATGGCAGGTGACAATCAGCCCCAGCATTTT.

The chain carries TRBV27 and TRBJ1-6; D is uncertain. This CDR3 has 15 amino acids. Trimming shortened V by 0 bases and J by 4 bases, and 7 bases separated the two germline ends. Germline lookup yields CDR1 MNHEY and CDR2 SMNVEV (reference sequence). CDR3 in amino acids: CASSLSGRYNSPLHF. For the CDR3, the DNA is TGTGCCAGCAGTTTATCGGGGAGGTATAATTCACCCCTCCACTTT.

J is TRBJ1-3 and V is TRBV7-6, with 7 nucleotides matching TRBD1. The CDR3 contains 14 residues. Germline V gene lookup returns CDR1 SGHVS and CDR2 FNYEAQ. The trim removed 10 bases at V and 4 bases at J, leaving 10 bases unmatched. The CDR3 sequence: CATTRAGGGNTIYF. The CDR3 nucleotides read TGTGCCACGACTCGGGCAGGGGGAGGAAACACCATATATTTT.

V is TRBV27 and J is TRBJ2-1; no definite D call. This CDR3 comprises 11 residues. Trimming cost V 6 bases and J 4 bases, with 4 bases left between them. The germline V gene encodes CDR1 MNHEY and CDR2 SMNVEV (reference sequence). The DNA of the CDR3 is TGTGCCAGCAGGAAGTACAATGAGCAGTTCTTC. Translating it yields CASRKYNEQFF.

The chain combines TRBV28 with TRBJ2-5; 8 bases align to TRBD1. Trimming took 2 bases from V and 5 from J; bases not matched to a gene: 10. Germline CDR1 is MDHEN and CDR2 is SYDVKM. The CDR3 has 16 amino acids. This CDR3 reads CASSLAGTGGEETQYF. As DNA, the CDR3 is TGTGCCAGCAGTTTAGCCGGGACAGGAGGGGAGGAGACCCAGTACTTC.

The genes are TRBV6-6 and TRBJ1-1, with D unresolved. This CDR3 spans 14 amino acids. Trimming removed 1 base at V and 4 bases at J, with 10 bases between. Per the germline V gene, CDR1 is MNHNY and CDR2 is SVGAGI (reference sequence). The CDR3, as DNA: TGTGCCAGCAGTTACTACCGGGTAGGCACTGAAGCTTTCTTT. This gives the protein CASSYYRVGTEAFF.

The chain carries TRBV5-1 and TRBJ2-5; no reliable D call. The CDR3 is 14 residues long. V shed 1 base and J shed 1 base, with 8 bases lying between them. CDR1 SGHRS and CDR2 YFSETQ come from the germline V gene. The CDR3 reads CASSLYSPQETQYF. CDR3 coding DNA: TGCGCCAGCAGCTTGTATAGCCCCCAAGAGACCCAGTACTTC. Supplemented by reference TRBV5-1 and TRBJ2-5, the full variable domain reads KAGVTQTPRYLIKTRGQQVTLSCSPISGHRSVSWYQQTPGQGLQFLFEYFSETQRNKGNFPGRFSGRQFSNSRSEMNVSTLELGDSALYLCASSLYSPQETQYFGPGTRLLVL.

This clone came up a few times. This chain connects TRBV28 to TRBJ1-5; D may be TRBD1 (5 bases). V shed 8 bases and J shed 4 bases, with 15 bases lying between them. The germline CDR1 and CDR2 sequences are MDHEN and SYDVKM. This CDR3 is 14 amino acids long. CDR3 protein: CASVLPSGNQPQHF. The CDR3 DNA reads as TGTGCCAGCGTACTACCCTCAGGGAATCAGCCCCAGCATTTT.

The chain joins TRBV28 to TRBJ2-7; TRBD1 agrees at 7 bases. CDR1 and CDR2 from the germline V gene are MDHEN and SYDVKM. J gave up 5 bases and V 4 bases, and 26 bases lay outside the gene matches. The CDR3 length is 20 residues. The CDR3: CASSSRDPLMTGNPPNEQYV. CDR3 in DNA: TGTGCCAGCAGTTCACGAGATCCTCTTATGACAGGGAACCCCCCCAACGAGCAGTACGTC.

The V gene is TRBV30, the J gene TRBJ1-2; no definite D call. With 1 base removed from V and 4 bases from J, the gap between germline ends came to 10 bases. The CDR3 is made up of 13 amino acids. Looked up from germline, CDR1 is GTSNPN and CDR2 is SVGIG (reference sequence). The CDR3 DNA sequence: TGTGCCTGGAGTGGGAGGGATCCCTATGGCTACACCTTC. Protein product: CAWSGRDPYGYTF. The full variable domain, in which reference TRBV30 and TRBJ1-2 provide the parts outside the CDR3, is SQTIHQWPATLVQPVGSPLSLECTVEGTSNPNLYWYRQAAGRGLQLLFYSVGIGQISSEVPQNLSASRPQDRQFILSSKKLLLSDSGFYLCAWSGRDPYGYTFGSGTRLTVV.

The chain links TRBV7-9 to TRBJ1-6; D not resolved. Trimming stripped 1 base from V and 5 bases from J, with 9 bases between. There are 15 residues in the CDR3. Germline V gives CDR1 SEHNR, CDR2 FQNEAQ (reference sequence). The CDR3 nucleotides read TGTGCCAGCAGCTTAGGGCAGGCTAATAATTCACCCCTCCACTTT. Translation: CASSLGQANNSPLHF.

As for this clone: Likely a read error: the CDR3 ends without its conserved phenylalanine or tryptophan. The CDR3 reads CASSEGGIRIPEQYS. The CDR3 nucleotides are TGTGCCAGCAGCGAGGGGGGCATAAGGATCCCCGAGCAGTACTCC. J is TRBJ2-7 and V is TRBV28; D is possibly TRBD1 or TRBD2 (6 bases each). V lost 6 bases, J lost 6 bases, and 21 bases lay in between. The CDR3 consists of 15 residues. Germline V lookup: CDR1 MDHEN, CDR2 SYDVKM.